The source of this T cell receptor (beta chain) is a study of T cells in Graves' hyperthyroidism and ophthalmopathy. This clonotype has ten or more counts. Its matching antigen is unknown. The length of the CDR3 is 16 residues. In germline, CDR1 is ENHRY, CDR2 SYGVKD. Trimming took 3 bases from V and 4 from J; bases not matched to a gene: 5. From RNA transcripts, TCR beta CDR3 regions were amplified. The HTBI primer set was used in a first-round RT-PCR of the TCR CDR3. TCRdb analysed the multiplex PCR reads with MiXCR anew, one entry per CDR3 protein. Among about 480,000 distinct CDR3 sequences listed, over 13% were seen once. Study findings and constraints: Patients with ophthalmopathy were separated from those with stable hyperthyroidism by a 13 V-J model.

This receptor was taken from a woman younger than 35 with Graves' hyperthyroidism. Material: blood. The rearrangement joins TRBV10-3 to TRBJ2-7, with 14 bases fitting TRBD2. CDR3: CAISDHGTSGSYEQYF. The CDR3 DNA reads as TGTGCCATCAGTGACCACGGGACTAGCGGGAGTTACGAGCAGTACTTC.